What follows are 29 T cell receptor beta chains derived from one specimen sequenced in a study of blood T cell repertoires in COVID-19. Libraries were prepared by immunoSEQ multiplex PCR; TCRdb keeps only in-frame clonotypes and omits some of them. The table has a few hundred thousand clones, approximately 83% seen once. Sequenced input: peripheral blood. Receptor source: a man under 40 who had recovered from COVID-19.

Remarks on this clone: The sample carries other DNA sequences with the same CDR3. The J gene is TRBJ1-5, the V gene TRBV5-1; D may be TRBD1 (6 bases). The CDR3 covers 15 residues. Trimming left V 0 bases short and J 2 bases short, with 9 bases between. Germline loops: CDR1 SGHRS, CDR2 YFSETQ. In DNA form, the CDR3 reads TGCGCCAGCAGCTTGGGGGGGCAGGGCAATCAGCCCCAGCATTTT. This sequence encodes CASSLGGQGNQPQHF.

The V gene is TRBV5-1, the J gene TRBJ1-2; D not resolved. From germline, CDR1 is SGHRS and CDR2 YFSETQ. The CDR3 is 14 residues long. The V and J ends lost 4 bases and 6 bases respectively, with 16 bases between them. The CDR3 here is CASSRRAEADGYTF. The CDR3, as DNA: TGCGCCAGCAGCCGACGAGCGGAAGCCGATGGCTACACCTTC.

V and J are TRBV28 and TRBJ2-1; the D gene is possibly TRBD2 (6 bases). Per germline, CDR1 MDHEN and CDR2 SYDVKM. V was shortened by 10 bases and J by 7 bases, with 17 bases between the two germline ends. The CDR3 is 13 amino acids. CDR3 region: CATSNGGNNEQFF. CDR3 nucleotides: TGTGCCACCAGCAACGGGGGAAATAATGAGCAGTTCTTC.

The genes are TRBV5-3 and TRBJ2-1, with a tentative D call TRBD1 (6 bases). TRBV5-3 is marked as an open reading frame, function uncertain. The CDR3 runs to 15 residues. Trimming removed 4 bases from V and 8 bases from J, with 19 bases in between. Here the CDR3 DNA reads TGTGCCAGAAGCGTGGGAGTTAGGGGGTTCTATGAGCAGTTCTTC. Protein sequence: CARSVGVRGFYEQFF.

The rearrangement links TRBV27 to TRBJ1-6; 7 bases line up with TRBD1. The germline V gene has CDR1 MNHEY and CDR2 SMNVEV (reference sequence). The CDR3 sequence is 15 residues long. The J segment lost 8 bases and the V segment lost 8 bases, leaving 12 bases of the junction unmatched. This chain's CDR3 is CASSIGAGGHSPLHF. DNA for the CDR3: TGTGCCAGCTCCATAGGGGCAGGGGGGCATTCACCCCTCCACTTT.

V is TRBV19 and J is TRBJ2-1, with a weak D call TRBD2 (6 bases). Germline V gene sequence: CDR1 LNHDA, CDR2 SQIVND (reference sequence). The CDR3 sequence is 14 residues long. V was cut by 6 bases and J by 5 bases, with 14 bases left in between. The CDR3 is CASSNPRGNNEQFF. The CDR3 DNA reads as TGTGCCAGTAGCAACCCCCGGGGGAACAATGAGCAGTTCTTC.

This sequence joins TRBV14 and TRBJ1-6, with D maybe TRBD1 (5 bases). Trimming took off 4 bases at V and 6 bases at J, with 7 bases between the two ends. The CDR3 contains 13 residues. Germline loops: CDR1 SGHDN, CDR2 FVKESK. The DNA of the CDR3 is TGTGCCAGCAGCCCCCAGGGTAATTCACCCCTCCACTTT. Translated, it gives CASSPQGNSPLHF. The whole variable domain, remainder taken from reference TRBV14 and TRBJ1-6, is EAGVTQFPSHSVIEKGQTVTLRCDPISGHDNLYWYRRVMGKEIKFLLHFVKESKQDESGMPNNRFLAERTGGTYSTLKVQPAELEDSGVYFCASSPQGNSPLHFGNGTRLTVT.

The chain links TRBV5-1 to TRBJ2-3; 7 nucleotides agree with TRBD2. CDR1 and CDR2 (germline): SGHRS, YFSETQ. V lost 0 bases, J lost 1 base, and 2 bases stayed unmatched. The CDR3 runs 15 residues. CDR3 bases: TGCGCCAGCAGCTTGGTTCGGGGGGGCACAGATACGCAGTATTTT. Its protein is CASSLVRGGTDTQYF.

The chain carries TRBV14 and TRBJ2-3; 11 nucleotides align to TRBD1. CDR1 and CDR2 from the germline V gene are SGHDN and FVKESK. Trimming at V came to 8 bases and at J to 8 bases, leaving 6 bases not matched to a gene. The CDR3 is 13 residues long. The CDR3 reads CASPDRGRGTQYF. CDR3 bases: TGTGCCAGCCCGGACAGGGGGCGCGGTACGCAGTATTTT.

CDR3 sequence reads: CASSPDPATGEAFF. CDR3 coding DNA: TGCGCCAGCAGCCCAGACCCGGCTACGGGAGAAGCTTTCTTT. The chain carries TRBV5-1 and TRBJ1-1, with D hard to call. Germline V lookup: CDR1 SGHRS, CDR2 YFSETQ. This CDR3 spans 14 amino acids. Deletions cut 4 bases from V and 8 bases from J, with 18 bases between.

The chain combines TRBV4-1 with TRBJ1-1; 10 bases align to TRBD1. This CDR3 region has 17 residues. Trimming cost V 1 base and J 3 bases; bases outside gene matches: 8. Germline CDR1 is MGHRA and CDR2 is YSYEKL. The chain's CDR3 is CASSQAPGTGEDTEAFF. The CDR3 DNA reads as TGCGCCAGCAGCCAAGCTCCCGGGACAGGGGAGGACACTGAAGCTTTCTTT.

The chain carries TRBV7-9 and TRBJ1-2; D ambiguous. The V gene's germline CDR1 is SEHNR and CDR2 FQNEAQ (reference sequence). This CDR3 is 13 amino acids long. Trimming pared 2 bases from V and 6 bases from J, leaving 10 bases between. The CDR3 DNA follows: TGTGCCAGCAGCTTACGGGAAGTGGATGGCTACACCTTC. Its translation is CASSLREVDGYTF.

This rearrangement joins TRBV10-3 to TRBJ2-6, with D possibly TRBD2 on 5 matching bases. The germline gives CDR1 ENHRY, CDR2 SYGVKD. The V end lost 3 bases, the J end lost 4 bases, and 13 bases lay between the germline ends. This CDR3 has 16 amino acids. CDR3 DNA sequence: TGTGCCATCAGTGAATCCGGGGTAACCGGGGCCAACGTCCTGACTTTC. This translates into CAISESGVTGANVLTF.

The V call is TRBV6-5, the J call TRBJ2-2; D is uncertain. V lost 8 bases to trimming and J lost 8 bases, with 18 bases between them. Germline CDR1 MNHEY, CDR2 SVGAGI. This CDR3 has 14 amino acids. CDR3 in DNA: TGTGCCAGCTCCTGGGTGCTAGACCCTGGGGAGCTGTTTTTT. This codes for CASSWVLDPGELFF.

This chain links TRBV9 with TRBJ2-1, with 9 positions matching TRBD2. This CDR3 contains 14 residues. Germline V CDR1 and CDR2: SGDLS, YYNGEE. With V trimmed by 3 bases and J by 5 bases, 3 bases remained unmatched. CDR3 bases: TGTGCCAGCAGCGAGGCGGGGGGGCACAATGAGCAGTTCTTC. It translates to CASSEAGGHNEQFF.

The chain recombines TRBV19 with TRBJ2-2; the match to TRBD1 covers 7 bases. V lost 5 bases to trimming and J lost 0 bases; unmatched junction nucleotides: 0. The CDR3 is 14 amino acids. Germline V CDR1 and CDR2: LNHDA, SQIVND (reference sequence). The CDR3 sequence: CASSDRANTGELFF. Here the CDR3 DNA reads TGTGCCAGTAGTGACAGGGCGAACACCGGGGAGCTGTTTTTT.

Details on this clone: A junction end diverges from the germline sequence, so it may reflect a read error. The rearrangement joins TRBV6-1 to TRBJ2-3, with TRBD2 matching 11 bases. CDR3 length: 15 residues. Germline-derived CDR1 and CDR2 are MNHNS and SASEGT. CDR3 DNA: TGTGCCAGCAGAGAAGGGACTAGCGGCGGAGATACGCAGTATTTT. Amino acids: CASREGTSGGDTQYF.

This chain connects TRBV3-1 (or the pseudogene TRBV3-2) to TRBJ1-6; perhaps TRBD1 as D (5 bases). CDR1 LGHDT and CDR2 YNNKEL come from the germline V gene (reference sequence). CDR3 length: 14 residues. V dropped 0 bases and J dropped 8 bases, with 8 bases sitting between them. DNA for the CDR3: TGTGCCAGCAGCCAAGACAGGGTTTATTCACCCCTCCACTTT. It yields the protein CASSQDRVYSPLHF.

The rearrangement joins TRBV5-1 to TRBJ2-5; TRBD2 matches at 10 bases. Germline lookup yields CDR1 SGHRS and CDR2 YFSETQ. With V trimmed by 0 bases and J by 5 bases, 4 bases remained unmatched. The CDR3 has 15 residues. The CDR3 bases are TGCGCCAGCAGCTTGGGTAGCGGGGGGTCCGAGACCCAGTACTTC. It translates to CASSLGSGGSETQYF.

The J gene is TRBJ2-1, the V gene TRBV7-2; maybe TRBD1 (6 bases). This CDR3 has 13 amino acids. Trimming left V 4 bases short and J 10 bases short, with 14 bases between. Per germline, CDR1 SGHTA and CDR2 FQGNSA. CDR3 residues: CASSSQGRYEQFF. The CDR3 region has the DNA TGTGCCAGCAGCTCACAGGGCAGATACGAGCAGTTCTTC.

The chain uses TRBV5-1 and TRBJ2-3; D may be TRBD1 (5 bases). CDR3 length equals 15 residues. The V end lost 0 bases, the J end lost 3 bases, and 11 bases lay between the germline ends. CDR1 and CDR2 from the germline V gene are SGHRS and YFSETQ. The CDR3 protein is CASSLDGQGTDTQYF. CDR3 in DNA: TGCGCCAGCAGCTTGGATGGTCAGGGAACAGATACGCAGTATTTT.

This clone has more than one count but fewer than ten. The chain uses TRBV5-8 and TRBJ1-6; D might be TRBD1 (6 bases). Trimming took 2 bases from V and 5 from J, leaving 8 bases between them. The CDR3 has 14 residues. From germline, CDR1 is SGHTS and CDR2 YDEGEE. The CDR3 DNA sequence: TGTGCCAGCAGCTTTGGGACAAATAATTCACCCCTCCACTTT. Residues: CASSFGTNNSPLHF.

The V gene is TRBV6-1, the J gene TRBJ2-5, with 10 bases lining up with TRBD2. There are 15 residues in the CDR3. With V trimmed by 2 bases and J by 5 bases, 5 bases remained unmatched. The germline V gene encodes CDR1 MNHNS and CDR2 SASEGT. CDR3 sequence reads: CASSERSGGGETQYF. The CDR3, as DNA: TGTGCCAGCAGTGAAAGGAGCGGGGGGGGTGAGACCCAGTACTTC.

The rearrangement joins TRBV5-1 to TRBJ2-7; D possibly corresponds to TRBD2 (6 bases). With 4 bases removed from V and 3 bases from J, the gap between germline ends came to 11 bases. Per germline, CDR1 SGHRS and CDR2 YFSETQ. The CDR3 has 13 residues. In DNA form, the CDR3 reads TGCGCCAGCAGCCCCACGACTAGCTACGAGCAGTACTTC. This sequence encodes CASSPTTSYEQYF.

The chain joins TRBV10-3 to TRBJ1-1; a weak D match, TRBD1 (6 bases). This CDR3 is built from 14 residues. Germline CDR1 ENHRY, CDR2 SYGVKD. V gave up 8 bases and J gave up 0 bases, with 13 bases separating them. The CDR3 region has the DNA TGTGCCATCGGGGGGGGGCAGTTGAACACTGAAGCTTTCTTT. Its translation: CAIGGGQLNTEAFF.

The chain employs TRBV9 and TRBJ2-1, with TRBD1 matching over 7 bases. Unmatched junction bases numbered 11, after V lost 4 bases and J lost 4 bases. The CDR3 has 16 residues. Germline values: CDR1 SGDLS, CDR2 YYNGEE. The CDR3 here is CASSPQTGAGYNEQFF. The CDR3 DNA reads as TGTGCCAGCAGCCCCCAAACAGGGGCGGGTTACAATGAGCAGTTCTTC.

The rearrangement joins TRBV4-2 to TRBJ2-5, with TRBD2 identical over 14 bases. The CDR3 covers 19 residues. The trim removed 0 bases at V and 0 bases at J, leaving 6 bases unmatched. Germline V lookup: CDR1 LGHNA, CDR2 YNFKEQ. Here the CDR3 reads CASSQDWGLAGVYQETQYF. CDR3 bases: TGTGCCAGCAGCCAAGATTGGGGACTAGCGGGGGTGTACCAAGAGACCCAGTACTTC.

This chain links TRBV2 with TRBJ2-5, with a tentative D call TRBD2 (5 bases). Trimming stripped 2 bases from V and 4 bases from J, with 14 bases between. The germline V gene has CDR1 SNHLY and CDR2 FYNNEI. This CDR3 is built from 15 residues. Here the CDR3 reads CASSERRWAGETQYF. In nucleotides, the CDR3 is TGTGCCAGCAGTGAAAGAAGGTGGGCGGGAGAGACCCAGTACTTC. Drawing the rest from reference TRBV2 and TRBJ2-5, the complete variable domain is EPEVTQTPSHQVTQMGQEVILRCVPISNHLYFYWYRQILGQKVEFLVSFYNNEISEKSEIFDDQFSVERPDGSNFTLKIRSTKLEDSAMYFCASSERRWAGETQYFGPGTRLLVL.

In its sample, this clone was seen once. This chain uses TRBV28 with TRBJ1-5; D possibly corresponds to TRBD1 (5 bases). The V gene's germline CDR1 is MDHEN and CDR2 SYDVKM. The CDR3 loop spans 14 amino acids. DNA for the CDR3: TGTGCAAGCGGACGGGGCGGGACCTATCAGCCCCAGCATTTT. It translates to CASGRGGTYQPQHF.